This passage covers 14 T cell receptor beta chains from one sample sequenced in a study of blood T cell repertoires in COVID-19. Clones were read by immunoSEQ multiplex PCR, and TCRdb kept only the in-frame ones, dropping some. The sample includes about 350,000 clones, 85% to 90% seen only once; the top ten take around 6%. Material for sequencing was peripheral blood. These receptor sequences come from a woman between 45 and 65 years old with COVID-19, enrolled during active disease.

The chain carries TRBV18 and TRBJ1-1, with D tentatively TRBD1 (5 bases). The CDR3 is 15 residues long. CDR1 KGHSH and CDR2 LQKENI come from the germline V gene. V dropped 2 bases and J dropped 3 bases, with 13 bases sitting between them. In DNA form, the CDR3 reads TGTGCCAGCTCACCAAGTCGGGGGATATACACTGAAGCTTTCTTT. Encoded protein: CASSPSRGIYTEAFF.

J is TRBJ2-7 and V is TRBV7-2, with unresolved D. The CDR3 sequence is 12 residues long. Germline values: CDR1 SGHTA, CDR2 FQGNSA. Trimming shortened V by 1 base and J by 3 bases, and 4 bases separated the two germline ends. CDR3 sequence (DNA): TGTGCCAGCAGCTTAGACATCTACGAGCAGTACTTC. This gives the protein CASSLDIYEQYF.

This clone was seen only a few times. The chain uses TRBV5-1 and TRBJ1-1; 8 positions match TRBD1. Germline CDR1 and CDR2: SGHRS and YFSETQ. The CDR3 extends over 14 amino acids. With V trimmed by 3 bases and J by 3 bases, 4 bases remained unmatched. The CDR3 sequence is CASSSGQAYTEAFF. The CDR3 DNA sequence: TGCGCCAGCAGCTCGGGACAGGCGTACACTGAAGCTTTCTTT.

The CDR3 spells CASSWDTVNTEAFF. As DNA, the CDR3 is TGCGCCAGCAGCTGGGACACGGTGAACACTGAAGCTTTCTTT. V and J are TRBV5-1 and TRBJ1-1; D is possibly TRBD1 (6 bases). The CDR3 is 14 amino acids. V was trimmed by 3 bases and J by 0 bases, leaving 9 bases between them. Germline lookup yields CDR1 SGHRS and CDR2 YFSETQ. Together with reference TRBV5-1 and TRBJ1-1, the CDR3 gives the full variable domain: KAGVTQTPRYLIKTRGQQVTLSCSPISGHRSVSWYQQTPGQGLQFLFEYFSETQRNKGNFPGRFSGRQFSNSRSEMNVSTLELGDSALYLCASSWDTVNTEAFFGQGTRLTVV.

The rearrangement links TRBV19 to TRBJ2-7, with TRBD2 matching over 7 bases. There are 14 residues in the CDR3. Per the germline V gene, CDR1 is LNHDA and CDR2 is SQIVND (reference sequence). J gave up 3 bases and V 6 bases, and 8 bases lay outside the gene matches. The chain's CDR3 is CASRRSGGSYEQYF. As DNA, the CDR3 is TGTGCCAGTAGACGGTCGGGAGGTAGCTACGAGCAGTACTTC.

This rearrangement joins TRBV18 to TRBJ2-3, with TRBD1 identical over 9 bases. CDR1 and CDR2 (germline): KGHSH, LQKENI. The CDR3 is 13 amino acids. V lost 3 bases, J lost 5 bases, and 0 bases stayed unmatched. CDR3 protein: CASSPTGGDTQYF. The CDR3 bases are TGTGCCAGCTCACCGACAGGGGGAGATACGCAGTATTTT. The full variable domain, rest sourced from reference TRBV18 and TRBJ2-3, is NAGVMQNPRHLVRRRGQEARLRCSPMKGHSHVYWYRQLPEEGLKFMVYLQKENIIDESGMPKERFSAEFPKEGPSILRIQQVVRGDSAAYFCASSPTGGDTQYFGPGTRLTVL.

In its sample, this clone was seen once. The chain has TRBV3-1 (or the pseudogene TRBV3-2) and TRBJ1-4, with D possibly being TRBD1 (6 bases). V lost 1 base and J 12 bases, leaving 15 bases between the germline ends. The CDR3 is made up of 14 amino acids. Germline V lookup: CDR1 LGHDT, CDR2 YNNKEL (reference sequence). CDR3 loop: CASSQVSRQDQLFF. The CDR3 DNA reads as TGTGCCAGCAGCCAAGTTTCCAGACAGGACCAACTGTTTTTT.

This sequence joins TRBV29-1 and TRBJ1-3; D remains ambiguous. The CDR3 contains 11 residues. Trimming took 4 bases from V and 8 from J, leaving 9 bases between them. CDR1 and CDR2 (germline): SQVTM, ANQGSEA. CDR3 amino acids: CSVALRDTIYF. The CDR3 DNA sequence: TGCAGCGTTGCCCTGAGGGACACCATATATTTT.

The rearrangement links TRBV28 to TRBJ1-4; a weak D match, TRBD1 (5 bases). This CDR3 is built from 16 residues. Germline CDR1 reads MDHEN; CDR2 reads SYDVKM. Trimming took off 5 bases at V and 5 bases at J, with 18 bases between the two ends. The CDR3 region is CASSLPQGHINEKLFF. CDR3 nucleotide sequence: TGTGCCAGCAGTCTACCCCAGGGCCACATCAATGAAAAACTGTTTTTT.

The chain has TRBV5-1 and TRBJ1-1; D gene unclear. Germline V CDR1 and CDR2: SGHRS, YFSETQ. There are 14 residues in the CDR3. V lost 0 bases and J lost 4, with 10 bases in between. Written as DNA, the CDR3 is TGCGCCAGCAGCTTGGTTGCGGGGTCCACTGAAGCTTTCTTT. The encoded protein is CASSLVAGSTEAFF. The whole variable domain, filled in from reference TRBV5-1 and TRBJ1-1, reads KAGVTQTPRYLIKTRGQQVTLSCSPISGHRSVSWYQQTPGQGLQFLFEYFSETQRNKGNFPGRFSGRQFSNSRSEMNVSTLELGDSALYLCASSLVAGSTEAFFGQGTRLTVV.

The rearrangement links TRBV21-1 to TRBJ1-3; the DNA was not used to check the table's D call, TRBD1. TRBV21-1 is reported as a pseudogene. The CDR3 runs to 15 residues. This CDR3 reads CASSDTGDSGNTIYF. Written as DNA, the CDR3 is TGTGCCAGCAGCGACACAGGCGACTCTGGAAACACCATATATTTT.

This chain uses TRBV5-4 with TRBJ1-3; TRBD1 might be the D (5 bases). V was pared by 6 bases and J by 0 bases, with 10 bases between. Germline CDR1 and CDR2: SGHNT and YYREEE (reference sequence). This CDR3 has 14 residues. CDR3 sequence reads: CASKDTGSGNTIYF. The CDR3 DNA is TGTGCCAGCAAGGACACAGGCTCTGGAAACACCATATATTTT.

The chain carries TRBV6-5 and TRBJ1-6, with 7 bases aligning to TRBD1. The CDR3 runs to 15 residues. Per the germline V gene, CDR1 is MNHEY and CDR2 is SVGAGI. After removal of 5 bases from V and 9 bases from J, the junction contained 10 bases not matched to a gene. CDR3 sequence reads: CASSPQGGAGSPLHF. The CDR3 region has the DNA TGTGCCAGCAGTCCCCAGGGGGGCGCAGGTTCACCCCTCCACTTT.

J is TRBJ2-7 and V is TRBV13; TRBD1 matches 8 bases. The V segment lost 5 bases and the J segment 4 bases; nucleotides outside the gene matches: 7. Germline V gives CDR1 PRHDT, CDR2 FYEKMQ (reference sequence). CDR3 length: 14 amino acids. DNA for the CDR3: TGTGCCAGCAGCCCCGGGGGACAGGTTTACGAGCAGTACTTC. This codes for CASSPGGQVYEQYF.